A single sample is the source of the 32 T cell receptor beta chains below, sequenced in a study of blood T cell repertoires in COVID-19. Sequencing used immunoSEQ multiplex PCR; TCRdb keeps in-frame clones, though not all of them. The sample lists 250,000 to 350,000 clones, around 86% occurring once. The material sequenced was PBMCs or T cells enriched from blood (not recorded which). The receptors here all came from a woman between 18 and 29 years old who had recovered from COVID-19.

Written as DNA, the CDR3 is TGTGCCTGGAGTGAGCTAGCGGGGAAAACCCGCAAAAACATTCAGTACTTC. It yields the protein CAWSELAGKTRKNIQYF. The gene calls are TRBV30 and TRBJ2-4, with TRBD2 identical over 9 bases. V was clipped by 1 base and J by 3 bases; unmatched bases: 10. In germline, CDR1 is GTSNPN, CDR2 SVGIG (reference sequence). The CDR3 totals 17 residues.

V is TRBV25-1 and J is TRBJ2-1; tentative D call: TRBD2 (5 bases). CDR1 MGHDK and CDR2 SYGVNS come from the germline V gene. V shed 1 base and J shed 1 base, with 11 bases lying between them. This CDR3 region has 16 residues. Here the CDR3 DNA reads TGTGCCAGCAGTGAATCTCGAGCGGCTTCCTACAATGAGCAGTTCTTC. Protein sequence: CASSESRAASYNEQFF.

The chain is built from TRBV18 and TRBJ1-1; TRBD1 aligns across 7 bases. CDR1 and CDR2 from the germline V gene are KGHSH and LQKENI. The junction had 7 bases not matched to a gene; V was cut back by 3 bases and J by 6 bases. The CDR3 has 14 amino acids. CDR3 sequence (DNA): TGTGCCAGCTCACCGGATGGAGGGGGCGCTGAAGCTTTCTTT. Translation: CASSPDGGGAEAFF.

The rearrangement uses TRBV27 and TRBJ2-7; 11 bases match TRBD2. Germline-derived CDR1 and CDR2 are MNHEY and SMNVEV (reference sequence). This CDR3 region has 15 residues. The J segment lost 1 base and the V segment lost 5 bases, leaving 4 bases of the junction unmatched. The CDR3: CASSPPSGGSYEQYF. CDR3 DNA sequence: TGTGCCAGCAGTCCCCCTAGCGGGGGGTCCTACGAGCAGTACTTC.

This chain uses TRBV6-4 with TRBJ2-1; 8 nucleotides line up with TRBD1. The length of the CDR3 is 18 residues. From germline, CDR1 is MRHNA and CDR2 SNTAGT. The J segment lost 0 bases and the V segment lost 7 bases, leaving 14 bases of the junction unmatched. The CDR3 DNA reads TGTGCCAGCATGACCGGGACAGGAGTACTGAGCTCCTACAATGAGCAGTTCTTC. Its protein is CASMTGTGVLSSYNEQFF.

V and J are TRBV3-1 (or the pseudogene TRBV3-2) and TRBJ2-7; D gene unclear. V was cut by 3 bases and J by 2 bases, with 8 bases left in between. From germline, CDR1 is LGHDT and CDR2 YNNKEL (reference sequence). The CDR3 loop spans 13 amino acids. The CDR3 bases are TGTGCCAGCAGCCAGACAAGAACCTACGAGCAGTACTTC. It yields the protein CASSQTRTYEQYF.

The V call is TRBV19, the J call TRBJ1-1; D uncertain. Germline V gene data show CDR1 as LNHDA and CDR2 as SQIVND (reference sequence). V lost 3 bases to trimming and J lost 4 bases, with 9 bases between them. The CDR3 spans 13 residues. For the CDR3, the DNA is TGTGCCAGTAGTATTAGTGTAACCACTGAAGCTTTCTTT. Translated: CASSISVTTEAFF.

This clone showed up just a few times. The chain uses TRBV6-2 or TRBV6-3 and TRBJ2-7; possibly TRBD2 for D (6 bases). Germline assignment: CDR1 MNHEY and CDR2 SVGEGT. The CDR3 spans 14 residues. Between the trimmed V and J ends, which lost 6 bases and 1 base, there was a span of 13 bases. The CDR3 region has the DNA TGTGCCAGCAGCCTCGGGACTTATTCCTACGAGCAGTACTTC. Translating gives CASSLGTYSYEQYF.

The gene calls are TRBV6-5 and TRBJ2-2, with D maybe TRBD2 (6 bases). Trimming shortened V by 2 bases and J by 7 bases, and 14 bases separated the two germline ends. Germline V CDR1 and CDR2: MNHEY, SVGAGI. This CDR3 is 15 amino acids long. CDR3 sequence (DNA): TGTGCCAGCAGTTACGCGGAGGGGCGGGTCGGGGAGCTGTTTTTT. Protein sequence: CASSYAEGRVGELFF.

This clone showed up just once. J is TRBJ2-1 and V is TRBV7-6, with 11 bases that match TRBD2. The junction had 11 bases not matched to a gene; V was cut back by 5 bases and J by 5 bases. The germline CDR1 and CDR2 sequences are SGHVS and FNYEAQ. This CDR3 region has 17 residues. CDR3 loop: CASSARLAGMGDNEQFF. The CDR3 region has the DNA TGTGCCAGCAGCGCCAGACTAGCGGGGATGGGGGACAATGAGCAGTTCTTC. Full variable domain (remainder filled in from reference TRBV7-6 and TRBJ2-1): GAGVSQSPRYKVTKRGQDVALRCDPISGHVSLYWYRQALGQGPEFLTYFNYEAQQDKSGLPNDRFSAERPEGSISTLTIQRTEQRDSAMYRCASSARLAGMGDNEQFFGPGTRLTVL.

The chain links TRBV10-3 to TRBJ2-7; 11 bases match TRBD1. The CDR3 loop spans 14 amino acids. The germline V gene has CDR1 ENHRY and CDR2 SYGVKD. V shed 9 bases, J shed 4 bases, and the junction held 8 bases outside the gene matches. The CDR3 coding sequence is TGTGCCATAAGTCCGGGACAGGGGGAATACGAGCAGTACTTC. Translation: CAISPGQGEYEQYF.

This chain's CDR3 is CASSQSVNTEAFF. The CDR3 nucleotides are TGTGCCAGTAGCCAGTCCGTGAACACTGAAGCTTTCTTT. J is TRBJ1-1 and V is TRBV19; no firm D call. Germline V gene sequence: CDR1 LNHDA, CDR2 SQIVND (reference sequence). V gave up 6 bases and J gave up 0 bases, with 8 bases separating them. The CDR3 covers 13 residues.

This clone was recorded only once. This rearrangement joins TRBV6-5 to TRBJ1-2; D is ambiguous. V was trimmed by 4 bases and J by 0 bases, leaving 9 bases between them. The length of the CDR3 is 14 residues. The germline CDR1 and CDR2 sequences are MNHEY and SVGAGI. CDR3 loop: CASSSPGTNYGYTF. For the CDR3, the DNA is TGTGCCAGCAGTTCCCCCGGGACTAACTATGGCTACACCTTC.

J is TRBJ2-2 and V is TRBV5-5; D gene unclear. The germline V and J ends were trimmed by 3 bases and 5 bases, with 5 bases remaining between them. There are 12 residues in the CDR3. The germline gives CDR1 SGHKS, CDR2 YYEKEE (reference sequence). The CDR3: CASSSRTGELFF. In DNA, the CDR3 is TGTGCCAGCAGCTCGAGGACCGGGGAGCTGTTTTTT.

The CDR3 DNA reads as TGTGCCTGGAGCCCCGGGACAGGGGCCCGCTATGGCTACACCTTC. It encodes CAWSPGTGARYGYTF. This chain uses TRBV30 with TRBJ1-2; 10 positions agree with TRBD1. CDR3 length: 15 amino acids. The junction had 8 bases not matched to a gene; V was cut back by 3 bases and J by 4 bases. Germline V gene data show CDR1 as GTSNPN and CDR2 as SVGIG (reference sequence). The whole variable domain, remainder taken from reference TRBV30 and TRBJ1-2, is SQTIHQWPATLVQPVGSPLSLECTVEGTSNPNLYWYRQAAGRGLQLLFYSVGIGQISSEVPQNLSASRPQDRQFILSSKKLLLSDSGFYLCAWSPGTGARYGYTFGSGTRLTVV.

In nucleotides, the CDR3 is TGTGCCAGCACCATGAGCGGGGAGAACTATGGCTACACCTTC. Encoded protein: CASTMSGENYGYTF. The rearrangement uses TRBV6-6 and TRBJ1-2; D gene uncertain. From germline, CDR1 is MNHNY and CDR2 SVGAGI (reference sequence). V lost 7 bases and J lost 2, with 14 bases in between. CDR3 length: 14 amino acids.

The chain joins TRBV4-2 to TRBJ1-1, with TRBD1 as a possible D gene (5 bases). This CDR3 is 13 amino acids long. The V gene's germline CDR1 is LGHNA and CDR2 YNFKEQ. V lost 3 bases and J lost 11, with 16 bases in between. CDR3 residues: CASSQEWTTSAFF. CDR3 DNA sequence: TGTGCCAGCAGCCAGGAATGGACAACATCGGCTTTCTTT.

V gene TRBV25-1 combines with J gene TRBJ2-2; weak D call: TRBD2 (7 bases). Germline V gene data show CDR1 as MGHDK and CDR2 as SYGVNS. The CDR3 runs 16 residues. The V end lost 4 bases, the J end lost 4 bases, and 16 bases lay between the germline ends. The CDR3, as DNA: TGTGCCAGCAGTGTGGGAGGGACAACGGGCACCGGGGAGCTGTTTTTT. Residues: CASSVGGTTGTGELFF.

The rearrangement joins TRBV6-5 to TRBJ2-7; 7 bases are a match to TRBD1. J gave up 4 bases and V 0 bases, and 3 bases lay outside the gene matches. Germline CDR1 is MNHEY and CDR2 is SVGAGI. CDR3 length equals 14 residues. The CDR3 region is CASSYSSGGYEQYF. The CDR3 DNA follows: TGTGCCAGCAGTTACTCATCAGGGGGATACGAGCAGTACTTC.

Only one count was recorded for this clone. Other DNA sequences in the sample encode the same CDR3. The rearrangement uses TRBV19 and TRBJ2-5; D possibly corresponds to TRBD2 (5 bases). Germline CDR1 reads LNHDA; CDR2 reads SQIVND (reference sequence). CDR3 length: 12 amino acids. Trimming took off 5 bases at V and 5 bases at J, with 9 bases between the two ends. CDR3 DNA: TGTGCCAGTAGTTTAAGCGGTGAGACCCAGTACTTC. Translating gives CASSLSGETQYF.

The chain combines TRBV29-1 with TRBJ2-7; the match to TRBD2 covers 7 bases. The germline V gene has CDR1 SQVTM and CDR2 ANQGSEA. V lost 4 bases and J lost 7; bases outside the gene matches: 7. This CDR3 has 12 amino acids. CDR3 region: CSVGDYPREQYF. The CDR3 DNA reads as TGCAGCGTTGGGGACTATCCTAGGGAGCAGTACTTC.

The V call is TRBV27, the J call TRBJ1-1; D remains ambiguous. In germline, CDR1 is MNHEY, CDR2 SMNVEV (reference sequence). The CDR3 contains 13 residues. Trimming left V 3 bases short and J 4 bases short, with 9 bases between. The CDR3 protein is CASSLSGFTEAFF. The DNA for the CDR3 is TGTGCCAGCAGTTTGAGCGGGTTCACTGAAGCTTTCTTT.

The rearrangement links TRBV2 to TRBJ2-1, with TRBD1 matching 10 bases. The trim removed 11 bases at V and 7 bases at J, leaving 17 bases unmatched. The germline gives CDR1 SNHLY, CDR2 FYNNEI. This CDR3 is built from 16 residues. CDR3 protein: CAGKYRLGQGINEQFF. The CDR3 bases are TGTGCCGGAAAGTATCGGTTGGGACAGGGGATTAATGAGCAGTTCTTC.

This clone has only one observation. V usage is TRBV10-3 and J usage is TRBJ1-2, with 7 bases fitting TRBD1. The CDR3 extends over 14 amino acids. J was trimmed by 7 bases and V by 2 bases; bases with no gene match: 7. CDR1 ENHRY and CDR2 SYGVKD come from the germline V gene. CDR3 protein: CAISEEEGASGYTF. In DNA, the CDR3 is TGTGCCATCAGTGAGGAGGAGGGGGCGAGTGGCTACACCTTC.

This clone was seen a few times. The rearrangement joins TRBV3-1 (or the pseudogene TRBV3-2) to TRBJ1-3; D is unclear. V gave up 0 bases and J gave up 8 bases, with 5 bases separating them. The CDR3 consists of 12 residues. Germline-derived CDR1 and CDR2 are LGHDT and YNNKEL (reference sequence). CDR3 sequence (DNA): TGTGCCAGCAGCCAAGATCGGGACACCATATATTTT. Translating it yields CASSQDRDTIYF.

This chain joins TRBV29-1 and TRBJ2-7; D is unclear. The germline V gene encodes CDR1 SQVTM and CDR2 ANQGSEA. The CDR3 runs to 11 residues. Trimming pared 0 bases from V and 4 bases from J, leaving 4 bases between. CDR3 residues: CSVEDLYEQYF. The DNA for the CDR3 is TGCAGCGTTGAAGATCTGTACGAGCAGTACTTC.

For this clone: Germline and junction disagree at one end, which may indicate a read error. The chain carries TRBV7-7 and TRBJ1-4, with 8 nucleotides matching TRBD1. This CDR3 has 16 residues. Germline-derived CDR1 and CDR2 are SSHAT and FNYEAQ (reference sequence). CDR3 DNA: TGTGCTAGCACCGAATTGACAGGGGCGGCTACTGAAAAACTGTTTTTT. Encoded protein: CASTELTGAATEKLFF.

The chain employs TRBV3-1 (or the pseudogene TRBV3-2) and TRBJ2-1; 13 positions agree with TRBD2. From germline, CDR1 is LGHDT and CDR2 YNNKEL (reference sequence). The J segment lost 0 bases and the V segment lost 5 bases, leaving 7 bases of the junction unmatched. This CDR3 is built from 18 residues. The CDR3 sequence: CASSKRTSGSGSYNEQFF. The DNA for the CDR3 is TGTGCCAGCAGCAAGAGGACTAGCGGGAGTGGCTCCTACAATGAGCAGTTCTTC.

The chain couples TRBV5-6 to TRBJ2-5; 7 bases line up with TRBD2. V trimming: 2 bases; J trimming: 4 bases; junction bases outside the gene matches: 11. Germline loops: CDR1 SGHDT, CDR2 YYEEEE. The CDR3 totals 16 residues. CDR3 loop: CASSLRGGDLVETQYF. As DNA, the CDR3 is TGTGCCAGCAGCTTACGCGGGGGTGATCTAGTAGAGACCCAGTACTTC. Looking up the rest from reference TRBV5-6 and TRBJ2-5 gives the full variable domain: DAGVTQSPTHLIKTRGQQVTLRCSPKSGHDTVSWYQQALGQGPQFIFQYYEEEERQRGNFPDRFSGHQFPNYSSELNVNALLLGDSALYLCASSLRGGDLVETQYFGPGTRLLVL.

The chain has TRBV3-1 (or the pseudogene TRBV3-2) and TRBJ1-1, with D perhaps matching TRBD1 (5 bases). V was clipped by 8 bases and J by 1 base, with 11 bases between them. Looked up from germline, CDR1 is LGHDT and CDR2 is YNNKEL (reference sequence). This CDR3 spans 13 amino acids. CDR3 amino acids: CASGRTRNTEAFF. The CDR3 DNA follows: TGTGCCAGCGGTCGGACACGGAACACTGAAGCTTTCTTT.

This chain links TRBV7-9 with TRBJ2-7, with no clear D. Trimming pared 5 bases from V and 3 bases from J, leaving 8 bases between. The CDR3 has 12 residues. Germline-derived CDR1 and CDR2 are SEHNR and FQNEAQ (reference sequence). Written as DNA, the CDR3 is TGTGCCAGCAGCGCCGACATCTACGAGCAGTACTTC. It codes for CASSADIYEQYF.

The count of this clone is one. The V gene is TRBV4-1, the J gene TRBJ2-1; a possible D gene is TRBD2 (5 bases). The CDR3 is 15 amino acids. The ends were cut back, 0 bases at V and 9 bases at J, with 15 bases in the middle. Germline CDR1 reads MGHRA; CDR2 reads YSYEKL. The CDR3 loop reads CASSQDRRRLGEQFF. CDR3 coding DNA: TGCGCCAGCAGCCAAGATAGAAGGAGGCTCGGTGAGCAGTTCTTC.